The entry below describes one TCR beta chain. Its cognate antigen has yet to be identified. No base quality values were provided; no much bigger clone lies one nucleotide off. Cut back by 7 bases and 2 bases, the V and J ends lie 12 bases apart. There are 13 amino acids in the CDR3, from cysteine to phenylalanine inclusive. Only the CDR3 DNA stays, 39 bases, in frame from base 1. In the germline V gene (reference sequence), CDR1 corresponds to MNHEY and CDR2 to SMNVEV. The data derive from a study of cytotoxic CD8 clonotypes in ibrutinib-treated CLL (dated by TCRdb to about 2021). Background for the entire study: The cohort included some 14 treatment-naive and some twelve relapsed/refractory patients; 17 were IGHV unmutated. Longitudinal samples were obtainable from 26 of the 86 participants in the trial. Samples at response were collected after a median of 12 months of treatment, with a range of about 6 to 40 months. Every remission and progressive disease sample was obtained while ibrutinib was still being received by the patients. Responses were partial in around 24 patients and complete in 2; after median around 66 months follow-up, around 15 stayed in remission and some twelve progressed. Cryopreserved peripheral blood mononuclear cells were collected before treatment, at response, and at either disease progression or sustained remission. On average, each sample had roughly 230,000 productive templates and about 89,000 productive rearrangements.

The goal of deep resolution MiSeq sequencing was a depth between 1 in 1 million and 1 in 200,000 T cells, and coverage averaged 10x per clonotype. The immunoSEQ hsTCRB Kit was used to generate TCR beta libraries. As for the authors' bioinformatics: ImmunoSEQ Data Assistant and ImmunoSEQ Analyzer were used for data analysis, and V, D and J genes were assigned according to IMGT definitions. Clonality, which ranges from 0 to 1, was calculated as one minus the normalized Shannon entropy of productive rearrangement frequencies. Only overrepresented clonotypes making up at least 0.05% of each patient's repertoire were included in the public clonotype analysis. Thirteen repertoires from age-matched healthy donors, obtained from immuneACCESS, served as clonality controls. The immuneACCESS repertoire file appears here via TCRdb, limited to in-frame rearrangements. These files lack a portion of the clones; in checked studies, under half of the deficit traces to unresolved V genes, and the cause of the others is not known. V, J and clone size are those of that table, while D and trimming were read from the DNA. This sample gives about 140,000 clones in total; around 84% of them show up just once. The ten largest make up about 7.6% of the sample.

For TCR beta library preparation, approximately 2 micrograms of genomic DNA were isolated from cryopreserved PBMCs. Longitudinal blood samples from CLL patients on ibrutinib monotherapy underwent high-throughput TCR beta sequencing. The patients were enrolled in a single-center, open-label phase 2 trial of ibrutinib monotherapy. Beyond this particular receptor, the publication reports: Baseline clonality exceeded that of age-matched healthy donors and correlated strongly with circulating CD8+ T-cell counts. Public clonotypes were rare and either contracted or stayed stable during treatment, and the rise in clonality at ibrutinib response reflected the expansion of private clonotypes. Sustained-remission and progressing patients did not have matched sampling times, and lymph node repertoires were not examined. Clonality rose at ibrutinib response, remained stable during sustained remission, and dropped back toward baseline at progression.

The sequence is built from TRBV27 and TRBJ2-7; a weak D assignment points to TRBD1 (6 bases agree). The sequence came from a human donor with chronic lymphocytic leukemia. The material sequenced was PBMCs, taken after 36 months of ibrutinib treatment. The CDR3 here reads CASKSAGAYEQYF. Read as DNA, the sequence is TGTGCCAGCAAGTCCGCAGGGGCCTACGAGCAGTACTTC.